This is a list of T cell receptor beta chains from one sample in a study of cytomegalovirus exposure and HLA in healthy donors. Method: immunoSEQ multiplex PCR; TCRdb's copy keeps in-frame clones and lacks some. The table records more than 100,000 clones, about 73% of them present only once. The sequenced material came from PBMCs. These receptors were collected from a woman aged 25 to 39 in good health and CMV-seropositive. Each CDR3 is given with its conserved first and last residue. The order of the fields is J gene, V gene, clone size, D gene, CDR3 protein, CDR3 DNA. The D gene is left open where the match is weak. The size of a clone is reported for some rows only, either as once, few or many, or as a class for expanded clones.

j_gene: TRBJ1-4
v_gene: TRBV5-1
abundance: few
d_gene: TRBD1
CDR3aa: CASSTGETNEKLFF
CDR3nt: TGCGCCAGCAGTACAGGGGAAACTAATGAAAAACTGTTTTTT

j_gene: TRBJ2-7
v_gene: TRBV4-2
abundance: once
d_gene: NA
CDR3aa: CASSQLDGPRNF
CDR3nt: TGTGCCAGCAGCCAACTCGATGGCCCTCGCAACTTC

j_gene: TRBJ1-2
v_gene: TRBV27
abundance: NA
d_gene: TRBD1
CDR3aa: CASSSGQAYGYTF
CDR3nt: TGTGCCAGCAGTTCGGGACAGGCCTATGGCTACACCTTC

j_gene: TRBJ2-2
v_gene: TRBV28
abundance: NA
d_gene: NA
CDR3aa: CASRGGNTGELFF
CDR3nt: TGTGCCAGCAGGGGGGGAAACACCGGGGAGCTGTTTTTT

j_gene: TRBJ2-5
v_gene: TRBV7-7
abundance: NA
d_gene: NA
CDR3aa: CASSLDRAAGQETQYF
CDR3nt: TGTGCCAGCAGCCTCGACCGGGCCGCAGGGCAAGAGACCCAGTACTTC

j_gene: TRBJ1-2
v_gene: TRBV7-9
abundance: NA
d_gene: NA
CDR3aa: CSSSLGYGCTF
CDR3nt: NA

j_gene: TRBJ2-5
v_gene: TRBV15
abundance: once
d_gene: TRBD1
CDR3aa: CATSRRDRGQETQYF
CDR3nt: TGTGCCACCAGCAGACGCGACAGGGGGCAAGAGACCCAGTACTTC

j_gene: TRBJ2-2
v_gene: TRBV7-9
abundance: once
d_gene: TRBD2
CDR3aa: CASSFEAGVTESNTGELFF
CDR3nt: TGTGCCAGCAGCTTTGAAGCGGGAGTCACCGAGTCGAACACCGGGGAGCTGTTTTTT

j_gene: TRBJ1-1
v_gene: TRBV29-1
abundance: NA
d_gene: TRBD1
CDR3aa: CSVAEGGMYTEAFF
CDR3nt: TGCAGCGTCGCCGAAGGGGGCATGTACACTGAAGCTTTCTTT

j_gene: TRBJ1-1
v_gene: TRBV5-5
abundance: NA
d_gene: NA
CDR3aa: CASSPVPGDTEAFF
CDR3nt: TGTGCCAGCAGCCCGGTCCCAGGGGACACTGAAGCTTTCTTT

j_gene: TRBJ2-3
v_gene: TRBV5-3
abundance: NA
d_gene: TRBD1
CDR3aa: CARSLLQGASDTQYF
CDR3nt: TGTGCCAGAAGCTTGTTACAGGGGGCTTCAGATACGCAGTATTTT

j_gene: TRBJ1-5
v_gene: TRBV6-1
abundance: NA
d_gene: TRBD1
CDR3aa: CASSGRGQQPQHF
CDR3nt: TGTGCCAGCAGTGGTAGGGGGCAACAGCCCCAGCATTTT

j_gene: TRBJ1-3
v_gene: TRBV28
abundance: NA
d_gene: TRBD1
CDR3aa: CASSEVGQGKPRNTIYF
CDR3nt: TGTGCCAGCAGTGAGGTGGGACAGGGGAAACCTCGAAACACCATATATTTT

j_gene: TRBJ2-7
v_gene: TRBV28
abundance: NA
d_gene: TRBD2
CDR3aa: CASSFGPGRESLGEQYF
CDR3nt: TGTGCCAGCAGTTTTGGCCCGGGGAGGGAAAGTTTGGGGGAGCAGTACTTC

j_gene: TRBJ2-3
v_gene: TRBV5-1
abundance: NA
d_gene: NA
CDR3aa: CASSSPSRDTQYF
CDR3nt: TGCGCCAGCAGCTCTCCATCCCGGGATACGCAGTATTTT

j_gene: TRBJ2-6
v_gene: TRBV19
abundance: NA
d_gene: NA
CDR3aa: CASSDNRGGSGANVLTF
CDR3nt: TGTGCCAGTAGTGATAACAGAGGGGGATCGGGGGCCAACGTCCTGACTTTC

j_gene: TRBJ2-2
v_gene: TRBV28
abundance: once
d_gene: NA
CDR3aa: CASRDPGWRNTGELFF
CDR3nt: TGTGCCAGCAGAGACCCTGGGTGGAGGAACACCGGGGAGCTGTTTTTT

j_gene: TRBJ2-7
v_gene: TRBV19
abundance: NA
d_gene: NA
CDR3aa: CASSRMPKAGDYEQYF
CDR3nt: TGTGCCAGTTCGAGGATGCCAAAGGCTGGAGACTACGAGCAGTACTTC

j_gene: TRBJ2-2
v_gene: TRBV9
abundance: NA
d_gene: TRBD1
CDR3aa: CASSPRDRGPGELFF
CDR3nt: TGTGCCAGCAGCCCCCGGGACAGGGGGCCCGGGGAGCTGTTTTTT

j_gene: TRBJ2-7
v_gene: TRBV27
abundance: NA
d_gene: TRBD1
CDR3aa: CASSLLSPGGGYEQYF
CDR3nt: TGTGCCAGCAGTTTATTATCCCCAGGGGGCGGCTACGAGCAGTACTTC

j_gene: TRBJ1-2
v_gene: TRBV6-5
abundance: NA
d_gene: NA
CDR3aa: CASGGAYGYTF
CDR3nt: TGTGCCAGCGGGGGCGCCTATGGCTACACCTTC

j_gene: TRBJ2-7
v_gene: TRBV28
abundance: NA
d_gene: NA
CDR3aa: CASSFQGSYEQYF
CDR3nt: TGTGCCAGCAGTTTCCAGGGTTCCTACGAGCAGTACTTC

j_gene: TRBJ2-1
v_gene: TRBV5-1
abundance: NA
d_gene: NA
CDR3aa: CASSFGGAVNEQFF
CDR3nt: TGCGCCAGCAGCTTTGGAGGGGCCGTCAATGAGCAGTTCTTC

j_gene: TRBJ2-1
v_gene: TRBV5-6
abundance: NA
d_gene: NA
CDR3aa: CASSGGARRDNEQFF
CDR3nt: TGTGCCAGCAGCGGGGGGGCTAGGCGGGACAATGAGCAGTTCTTC

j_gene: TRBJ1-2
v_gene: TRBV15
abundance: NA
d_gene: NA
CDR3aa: CATSRARNRVSNYGYTF
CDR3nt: TGTGCCACCAGCAGAGCGAGAAACAGGGTGTCTAACTATGGCTACACCTTC

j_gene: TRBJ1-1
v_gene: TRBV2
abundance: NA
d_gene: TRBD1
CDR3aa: CASLPGTGVGKAFF
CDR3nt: TGTGCCAGCCTACCCGGAACAGGGGTAGGAAAAGCTTTCTTT

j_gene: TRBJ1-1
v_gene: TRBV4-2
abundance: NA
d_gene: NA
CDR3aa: CASSQVAGHLNTEAFF
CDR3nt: TGTGCCAGCAGCCAAGTCGCCGGACACTTGAACACTGAAGCTTTCTTT

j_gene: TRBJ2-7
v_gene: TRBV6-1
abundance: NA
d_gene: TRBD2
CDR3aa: CASSQGLAHYEQYF
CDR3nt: TGTGCCAGCAGCCAGGGACTAGCCCACTACGAGCAGTACTTC

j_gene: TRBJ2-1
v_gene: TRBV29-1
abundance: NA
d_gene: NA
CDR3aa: CSVDRTRNEQFF
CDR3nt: TGCAGCGTTGACAGGACTCGCAATGAGCAGTTCTTC

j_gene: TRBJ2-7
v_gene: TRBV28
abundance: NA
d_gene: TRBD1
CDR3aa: CASSSGQGYEQYF
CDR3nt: TGTGCCAGCAGTTCCGGACAGGGCTACGAGCAGTACTTC

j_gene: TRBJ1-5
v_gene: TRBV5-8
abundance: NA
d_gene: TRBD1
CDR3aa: CASSRGLSSNQPQHF
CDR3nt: TGTGCCAGCAGCAGGGGGCTTTCCTCAAATCAGCCCCAGCATTTT

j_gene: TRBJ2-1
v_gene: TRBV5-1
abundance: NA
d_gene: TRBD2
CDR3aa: CASSLGSGRNNEQFF
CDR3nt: TGCGCCAGCAGCTTGGGTAGCGGGAGAAACAATGAGCAGTTCTTC

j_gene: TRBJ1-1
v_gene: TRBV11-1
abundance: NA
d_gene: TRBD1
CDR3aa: CASSLRTGTNTEAFF
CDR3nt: TGTGCCAGCAGCCTAAGGACAGGGACTAACACTGAAGCTTTCTTT

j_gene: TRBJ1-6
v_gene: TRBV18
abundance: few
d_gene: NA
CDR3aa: CASSPAGGQGSPLHF
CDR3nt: TGTGCCAGCTCACCAGCCGGTGGGCAAGGTTCACCCCTCCACTTT

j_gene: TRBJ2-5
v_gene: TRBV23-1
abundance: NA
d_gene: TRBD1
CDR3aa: CASSAGGSGETQYF
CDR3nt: TGCGCCAGCAGCGCAGGGGGCTCGGGGGAGACCCAGTACTTC

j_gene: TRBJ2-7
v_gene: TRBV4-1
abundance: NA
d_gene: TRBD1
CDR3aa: CASSQLTGTGGGEQYF
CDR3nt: TGCGCCAGCAGCCAGCTCACCGGGACAGGGGGCGGCGAGCAGTACTTC

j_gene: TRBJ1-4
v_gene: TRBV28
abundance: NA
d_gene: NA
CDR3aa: CASSLTRKLFF
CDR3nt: TGTGCCAGCAGTCTGACACGTAAACTGTTTTTT

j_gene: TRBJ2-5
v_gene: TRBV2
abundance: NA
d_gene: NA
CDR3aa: CASSADIETQYF
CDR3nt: TGTGCCAGCAGTGCGGACATCGAGACCCAGTACTTC

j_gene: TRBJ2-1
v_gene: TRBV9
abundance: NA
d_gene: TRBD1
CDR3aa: CASSNRDSKAGEQFF
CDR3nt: TGTGCCAGCAGCAACCGGGACAGTAAGGCTGGTGAGCAGTTCTTC

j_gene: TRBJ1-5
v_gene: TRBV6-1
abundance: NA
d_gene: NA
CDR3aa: CASSELQYQPQHF
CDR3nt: TGTGCCAGCAGTGAATTGCAGTATCAGCCCCAGCATTTT

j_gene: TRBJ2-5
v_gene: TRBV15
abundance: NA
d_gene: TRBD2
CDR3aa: CATRTAGGGETQYF
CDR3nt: TGTGCCACCAGAACTGCGGGGGGAGGAGAGACCCAGTACTTC

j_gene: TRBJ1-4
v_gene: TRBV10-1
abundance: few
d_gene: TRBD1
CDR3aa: CASPGGKNEKLFF
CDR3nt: TGCGCCAGCCCAGGGGGGAAAAATGAAAAACTGTTTTTT

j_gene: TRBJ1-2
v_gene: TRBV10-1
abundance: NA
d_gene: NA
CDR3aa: CASRPDSYGYTF
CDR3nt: TGCGCCAGCAGACCGGACAGCTATGGCTACACCTTC

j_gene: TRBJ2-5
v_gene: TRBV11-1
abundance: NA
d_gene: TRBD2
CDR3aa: CASSQFGTSGPQETQYF
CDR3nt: TGTGCCAGCAGCCAATTCGGGACTAGCGGCCCCCAAGAGACCCAGTACTTC

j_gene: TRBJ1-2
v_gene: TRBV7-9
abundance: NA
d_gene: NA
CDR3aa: CASSVDPGLKTDYGYTF
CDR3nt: TGTGCCAGCAGCGTCGATCCGGGACTCAAAACAGACTATGGCTACACCTTC

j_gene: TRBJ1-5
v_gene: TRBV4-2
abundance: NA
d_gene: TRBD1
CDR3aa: CASSPDRANQPQHF
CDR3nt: TGTGCCAGCAGCCCCGACAGGGCCAATCAGCCCCAGCATTTT

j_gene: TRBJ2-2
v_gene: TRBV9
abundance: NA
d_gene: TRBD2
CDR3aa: CASSVASGVNTGELFF
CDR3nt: TGTGCCAGCAGCGTAGCGAGCGGGGTGAACACCGGGGAGCTGTTTTTT

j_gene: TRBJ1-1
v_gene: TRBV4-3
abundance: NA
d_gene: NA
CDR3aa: CASSQLIGVVTEAFF
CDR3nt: TGCGCCAGCAGCCAATTAATAGGGGTTGTCACTGAAGCTTTCTTT

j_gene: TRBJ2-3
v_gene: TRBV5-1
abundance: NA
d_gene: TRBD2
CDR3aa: CASRRGATDTQYF
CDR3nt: TGCGCCAGCCGGCGGGGGGCAACAGATACGCAGTATTTT

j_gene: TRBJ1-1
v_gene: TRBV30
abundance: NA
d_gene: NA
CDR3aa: CAWNRRTEAFF
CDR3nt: TGTGCCTGGAACAGACGGACTGAAGCTTTCTTT

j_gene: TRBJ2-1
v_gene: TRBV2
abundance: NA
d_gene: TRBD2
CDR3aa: CASVSLAGTNEQFF
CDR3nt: TGTGCCAGCGTAAGTCTAGCGGGGACGAATGAGCAGTTCTTC

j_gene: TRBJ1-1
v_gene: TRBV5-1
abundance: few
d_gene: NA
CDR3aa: CASSLAVGEGTEAFF
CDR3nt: TGCGCCAGCAGCTTGGCCGTGGGGGAGGGCACTGAAGCTTTCTTT

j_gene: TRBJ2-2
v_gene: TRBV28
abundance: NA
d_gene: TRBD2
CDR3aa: CASRPGGGYTGELFF
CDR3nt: TGTGCCAGCAGACCGGGAGGGGGTTACACCGGGGAGCTGTTTTTT

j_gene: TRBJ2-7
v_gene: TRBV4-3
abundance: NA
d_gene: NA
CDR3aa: CASSQEGNPGLYQVHEQYF
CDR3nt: TGCGCCAGCAGCCAAGAGGGAAACCCGGGACTCTATCAAGTCCACGAGCAGTACTTC

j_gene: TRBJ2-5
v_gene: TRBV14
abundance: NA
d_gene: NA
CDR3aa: CASSQDGGEETQYF
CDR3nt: TGTGCCAGCAGCCAAGATGGAGGAGAAGAGACCCAGTACTTC

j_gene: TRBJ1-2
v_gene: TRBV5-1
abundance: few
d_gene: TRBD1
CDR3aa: CASSLDRGNYGYTF
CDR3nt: TGCGCCAGCAGCTTAGACAGGGGAAACTATGGCTACACCTTC

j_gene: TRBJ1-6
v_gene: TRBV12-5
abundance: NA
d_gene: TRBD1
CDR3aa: CASGEPGGWDSPLHF
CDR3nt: TGTGCTAGTGGCGAACCAGGGGGCTGGGATTCACCCCTCCACTTT